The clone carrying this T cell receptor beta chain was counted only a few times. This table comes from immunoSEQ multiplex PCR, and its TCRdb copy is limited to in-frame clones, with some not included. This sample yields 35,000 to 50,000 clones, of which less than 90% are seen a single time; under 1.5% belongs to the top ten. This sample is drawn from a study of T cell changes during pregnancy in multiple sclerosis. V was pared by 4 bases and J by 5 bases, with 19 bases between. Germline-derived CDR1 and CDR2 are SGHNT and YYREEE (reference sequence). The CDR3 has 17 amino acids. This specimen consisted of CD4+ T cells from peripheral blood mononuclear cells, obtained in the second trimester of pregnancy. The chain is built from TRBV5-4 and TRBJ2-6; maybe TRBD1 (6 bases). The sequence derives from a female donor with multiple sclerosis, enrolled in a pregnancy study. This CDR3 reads CASSVTMTGQRANVLTF. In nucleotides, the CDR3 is TGTGCCAGCAGCGTAACTATGACAGGCCAGAGGGCCAACGTCCTGACTTTC.